The 25 T cell receptor beta chains reported below all come from one sample, sequenced in a study of shared clonotypes between healthy human individuals. Sequenced by immunoSEQ multiplex PCR; TCRdb stores in-frame clones only, minus some. The sample includes 450,000 to 650,000 clones, around three quarters seen only once; the top ten take around 12%. Sequencing was performed on PBMCs. The source of these receptors is a woman in her thirties or forties in good health. Some clones in this sample may be carry-over from other donors' samples.

The rearrangement links TRBV7-3 to TRBJ2-1; the match to TRBD2 covers 11 bases. CDR1 is SGHTA, CDR2 FQGTGA, per germline. CDR3 length: 17 residues. With 2 bases clipped from V and 6 bases from J, the junction kept 9 bases outside the gene matches. CDR3 bases: TGTGCCAGCAGCTTAGGTGGGACTAGCGGCCAAATCAATGAGCAGTTCTTC. Protein product: CASSLGGTSGQINEQFF.

CDR3 sequence (DNA): TGTGCCAGCAGCTCGGTGACAAATCTGAACACCGGGGAGCTGTTTTTT. It translates to CASSSVTNLNTGELFF. J is TRBJ2-2 and V is TRBV5-5; no reliable D call. From germline, CDR1 is SGHKS and CDR2 YYEKEE (reference sequence). Trimming stripped 3 bases from V and 1 base from J, with 13 bases between. The CDR3 totals 16 residues.

V gene TRBV5-1 combines with J gene TRBJ1-2, with 7 bases that match TRBD1. CDR3 size: 15 residues. The V and J ends lost 0 bases and 5 bases, in that order; junction bases with no gene match: 7. Germline V gives CDR1 SGHRS, CDR2 YFSETQ. The CDR3, as DNA: TGCGCCAGCAGCTTGGACCCAGGGGGTGGATATGGCTACACCTTC. Amino acids: CASSLDPGGGYGYTF.

The V gene is TRBV23-1, the J gene TRBJ2-4; tentatively, D is TRBD2 (6 bases). TRBV23-1 is an open reading frame, and its role is uncertain. This CDR3 contains 14 residues. V was clipped by 6 bases and J by 6 bases, with 15 bases between them. CDR3 coding DNA: TGCGCCAGCAGCCTTGGCGGGGAGATAAACATTCAGTACTTC. This sequence encodes CASSLGGEINIQYF.

The chain is built from TRBV7-2 and TRBJ2-7; the D is unclear. Germline values: CDR1 SGHTA, CDR2 FQGNSA. Trimming cost V 2 bases and J 7 bases, with 12 bases left between them. The CDR3 runs to 13 residues. The CDR3 here is CASSLPRAREQYF. DNA of the CDR3: TGTGCCAGCAGCTTACCAAGGGCCCGGGAGCAGTACTTC.

This clone was counted between two and nine times. The chain employs TRBV9 and TRBJ2-1; maybe TRBD1 (6 bases). This CDR3 is 15 amino acids long. The V end lost 0 bases, the J end lost 9 bases, and 16 bases lay between the germline ends. Per germline, CDR1 SGDLS and CDR2 YYNGEE. The chain's CDR3 is CASSVEGGVTAEQFF. The CDR3 DNA reads as TGTGCCAGCAGCGTAGAAGGGGGAGTTACGGCTGAGCAGTTCTTC. The full variable domain, completed using reference TRBV9 and TRBJ2-1, is DSGVTQTPKHLITATGQRVTLRCSPRSGDLSVYWYQQSLDQGLQFLIQYYNGEERAKGNILERFSAQQFPDLHSELNLSSLELGDSALYFCASSVEGGVTAEQFFGPGTRLTVL.

This rearrangement joins TRBV5-1 to TRBJ2-1; 8 bases agree with TRBD2. The CDR3 runs 16 residues. Trimming cost V 0 bases and J 3 bases; bases outside gene matches: 5. Germline CDR1 and CDR2: SGHRS and YFSETQ. CDR3 sequence (DNA): TGCGCCAGCAGCTTGGACTCTAGCGGGTTCTACAATGAGCAGTTCTTC. It translates to CASSLDSSGFYNEQFF.

The chain uses TRBV21-1 and TRBJ1-3. TRBV21-1 is deemed a pseudogene. CDR3 size: 15 residues. CDR3 loop: CASSPPKGIGNTIYF. The CDR3 DNA reads as TGTGCCAGCAGCCCGCCGAAAGGTATAGGAAACACCATATATTTT.

The chain is built from TRBV5-1 and TRBJ1-1; the D is unclear. This CDR3 spans 14 amino acids. V lost 4 bases and J lost 3, with 13 bases in between. Germline V gene data show CDR1 as SGHRS and CDR2 as YFSETQ. CDR3 region: CASSKRAVDTEAFF. CDR3 in DNA: TGCGCCAGCAGCAAGAGGGCGGTGGACACTGAAGCTTTCTTT.

This chain connects TRBV11-2 to TRBJ2-3; 7 nucleotides match TRBD2. The CDR3 is made up of 17 amino acids. The germline V gene encodes CDR1 SGHAT and CDR2 FQNNGV. The V segment lost 3 bases and the J segment 2 bases; nucleotides outside the gene matches: 11. The CDR3 sequence: CASSFLAERGPTDTQYF. The CDR3 DNA sequence: TGTGCCAGCAGCTTCCTCGCCGAGCGGGGACCCACAGATACGCAGTATTTT.

The chain recombines TRBV7-9 with TRBJ2-2; D gene uncertain. Germline assignment: CDR1 SEHNR and CDR2 FQNEAQ (reference sequence). The germline V and J ends were trimmed by 5 bases and 4 bases, with 11 bases remaining between them. The CDR3 consists of 14 residues. Written as DNA, the CDR3 is TGTGCCAGCAGCCCTCAGCAAATCACCGGGGAGCTGTTTTTT. Protein: CASSPQQITGELFF.

CDR3 nucleotide sequence: TGTGCCAGCAGCGTAGAGGTTTTTCCCGGGGAGCTGTTTTTT. Amino acid sequence: CASSVEVFPGELFF. The rearrangement uses TRBV9 and TRBJ2-2; no firm D call. Germline CDR1 and CDR2: SGDLS and YYNGEE. The CDR3 loop spans 14 amino acids. Between the trimmed V and J ends, which lost 0 bases and 6 bases, there was a span of 9 bases.

This chain links TRBV7-9 with TRBJ2-2; D tentatively fits TRBD1 or TRBD2 (6 bases each). Looked up from germline, CDR1 is SEHNR and CDR2 is FQNEAQ (reference sequence). The CDR3 is 15 amino acids. Trimming left V 3 bases short and J 4 bases short, with 12 bases between. CDR3 sequence reads: CASSFIGGVTGELFF. As DNA, the CDR3 is TGTGCCAGCAGCTTTATCGGGGGCGTCACCGGGGAGCTGTTTTTT. Based on the CDR3 plus reference TRBV7-9 and TRBJ2-2, the full variable domain is DTGVSQNPRHKITKRGQNVTFRCDPISEHNRLYWYRQTLGQGPEFLTYFQNEAQLEKSRLLSDRFSAERPKGSFSTLEIQRTEQGDSAMYLCASSFIGGVTGELFFGEGSRLTVL.

The table lists this clone with a count of one. The CDR3 region is CASSLALGRGPNEKLFF. In DNA, the CDR3 is TGTGCCAGCAGCTTAGCGTTGGGCAGGGGACCTAATGAAAAACTGTTTTTT. V and J are TRBV7-2 and TRBJ1-4; D is perhaps TRBD1 (6 bases). The germline V gene encodes CDR1 SGHTA and CDR2 FQGNSA. The CDR3 totals 17 residues. The germline V and J ends were trimmed by 0 bases and 3 bases, with 14 bases remaining between them.

The chain has TRBV6-5 and TRBJ2-5; TRBD1 aligns across 9 bases. V shed 6 bases and J 5 bases; nucleotides not matched to a gene: 7. Germline CDR1 reads MNHEY; CDR2 reads SVGAGI. The length of the CDR3 is 14 residues. The CDR3 loop is CASRETGGWETQYF. The CDR3 nucleotides read TGTGCCAGCAGGGAAACAGGGGGCTGGGAGACCCAGTACTTC.

The chain uses TRBV5-1 and TRBJ1-1, with unresolved D. Per the germline V gene, CDR1 is SGHRS and CDR2 is YFSETQ. The CDR3 consists of 15 residues. The ends were cut back, 3 bases at V and 1 base at J, with 13 bases in the middle. CDR3 sequence: CASSSLPGRNTEAFF. The CDR3 DNA is TGCGCCAGCAGCTCGCTTCCGGGTAGGAACACTGAAGCTTTCTTT.

Only one count was recorded for this clone. A far larger clone is off by one base, so a read error is likely. The CDR3 protein is CVSSPEHRGAGYGYTF. The DNA for the CDR3 is TGTGTCAGCAGTCCTGAGCATAGGGGCGCGGGCTATGGCTACACCTTC. V is TRBV6-4 and J is TRBJ1-2, with D possibly TRBD1 on 5 matching bases. Germline assignment: CDR1 MRHNA and CDR2 SNTAGT. This CDR3 region has 16 residues.

The CDR3 DNA reads TGTGCCAGCAGTTTGAGTGTTCGGGAAGAGACCCAGTACTTC. It encodes CASSLSVREETQYF. The J gene is TRBJ2-5, the V gene TRBV28; D ambiguous. The V gene's germline CDR1 is MDHEN and CDR2 SYDVKM. Trimming removed 3 bases from V and 3 bases from J, with 11 bases in between. This CDR3 is 14 amino acids long. Full variable domain (remainder filled in from reference TRBV28 and TRBJ2-5): DVKVTQSSRYLVKRTGEKVFLECVQDMDHENMFWYRQDPGLGLRLIYFSYDVKMKEKGDIPEGYSVSREKKERFSLILESASTNQTSMYLCASSLSVREETQYFGPGTRLLVL.

The sample holds many counts of this clone. This chain links TRBV19 with TRBJ2-7; D unclear. Trimming took off 5 bases at V and 2 bases at J, with 13 bases between the two ends. CDR3 length equals 14 residues. Germline CDR1 LNHDA, CDR2 SQIVND (reference sequence). The CDR3 loop reads CASSRGTVTYEQYF. The CDR3 DNA follows: TGTGCCAGTAGTCGCGGTACAGTTACCTACGAGCAGTACTTC.

This clone was recorded many times. The V gene is TRBV27, the J gene TRBJ2-7; possible D gene TRBD1, 6 bases. CDR3 length: 13 amino acids. V gave up 10 bases and J gave up 7 bases, with 20 bases separating them. The germline gives CDR1 MNHEY, CDR2 SMNVEV (reference sequence). The CDR3 protein is CAISGHGAREQYF. Here the CDR3 DNA reads TGTGCCATCTCGGGACACGGTGCCCGAGAGCAGTACTTC.

Comment on this clone: The junction does not match germline at one end; this may be a read error. The chain has TRBV5-1 and TRBJ2-3; D not certain. Per germline, CDR1 SGHRS and CDR2 YFSETQ. CDR3 length: 15 residues. CDR3 bases: TGTGCCAGCAGCCGTATCCGTACTAGCACAGATACGCAGTATTTT. It translates to CASSRIRTSTDTQYF.

This clone occurred a few times. The CDR3 bases are TGCGCCAGCAGCTTGCGAGGGTCCTGGGAGTACAATGAGCAGTTCTTC. The encoded protein is CASSLRGSWEYNEQFF. V and J are TRBV5-1 and TRBJ2-1, with D perhaps TRBD2 (5 bases). This CDR3 is built from 16 residues. Trimming took off 1 base at V and 4 bases at J, with 15 bases between the two ends. CDR1 is SGHRS, CDR2 YFSETQ, per germline. Based on the CDR3 plus reference TRBV5-1 and TRBJ2-1, the full variable domain is KAGVTQTPRYLIKTRGQQVTLSCSPISGHRSVSWYQQTPGQGLQFLFEYFSETQRNKGNFPGRFSGRQFSNSRSEMNVSTLELGDSALYLCASSLRGSWEYNEQFFGPGTRLTVL.

The gene calls are TRBV2 and TRBJ2-1, with D unclear. Germline CDR1 and CDR2: SNHLY and FYNNEI. The CDR3 runs 11 residues. Trimming removed 9 bases at V and 8 bases at J, with 11 bases between. The CDR3 sequence is CASRIWDEQFF. The CDR3 DNA reads TGTGCCAGTAGAATTTGGGATGAGCAGTTCTTC.

The chain carries TRBV19 and TRBJ2-1; 9 bases agree with TRBD2. V gave up 11 bases and J gave up 8 bases; unmatched junction bases: 10. CDR1 is LNHDA and CDR2 is SQIVND in the germline V gene (reference sequence). There are 13 residues in the CDR3. CDR3 bases: TGTGCCTCTGCGGGACTAGCATTCCATGAGCAGTTCTTC. Translating it yields CASAGLAFHEQFF.

On this clone itself: A much larger clone lies one base from this, so it may be a read error. Other nucleotide sequences in the sample specify the same CDR3. CDR3 in amino acids: CSVQSRQGATEAFF. The CDR3 nucleotides read TGCAGCGTGCAAAGCCGACAGGGGGCCACTGAGGCTTTCTTT. The chain has TRBV29-1 and TRBJ1-1; 10 bases are shared with TRBD1. Germline loops: CDR1 SQVTM, CDR2 ANQGSEA. This CDR3 contains 14 residues.